The TCR beta chain described here comes from a study of blood T cell repertoires in COVID-19. Overall study: From the United States, Italy and Spain came samples of acute and convalescent COVID-19.

Per the original methods: Reference gene primer amplification gave estimated nucleated cell counts. Profiled with immunoSEQ multiplex PCR; TCRdb holds only in-frame clones, not every one. V and J calls and clone size are those listed in that table; D and trimming were worked out from the DNA. The profile shows 150,000 or so clones, roughly 80% of them singletons. With V trimmed by 4 bases and J by 9 bases, 8 bases remained unmatched. The CDR3 consists of 16 residues. Germline loops: CDR1 MNHNY, CDR2 SVGAGI (reference sequence). The study recruited people aged about 18 to 90 years across some 23 US areas.

This chain joins TRBV6-6 and TRBJ2-2; the match to TRBD2 covers 13 bases. This TCR was recovered from a woman aged 55-70 years who had recovered from COVID-19. Sequencing input: PBMCs or T cells enriched from blood (not recorded which). CDR3 bases: TGTGCCAGCAGTTCAACTAGCGGGGGGGCCCTCCGGGAGCTGTTTTTT. This gives the protein CASSSTSGGALRELFF.